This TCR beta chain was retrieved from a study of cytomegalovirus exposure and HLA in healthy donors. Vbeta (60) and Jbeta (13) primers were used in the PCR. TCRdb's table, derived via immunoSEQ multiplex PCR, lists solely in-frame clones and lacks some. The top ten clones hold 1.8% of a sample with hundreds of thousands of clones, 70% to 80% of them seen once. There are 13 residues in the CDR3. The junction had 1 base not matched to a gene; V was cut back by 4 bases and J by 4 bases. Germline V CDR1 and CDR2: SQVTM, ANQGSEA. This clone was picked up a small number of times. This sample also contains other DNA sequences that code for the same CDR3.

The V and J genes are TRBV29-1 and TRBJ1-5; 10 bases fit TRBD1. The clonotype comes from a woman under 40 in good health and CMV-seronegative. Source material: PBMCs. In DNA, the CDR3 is TGCAGCGTTGGGGACAGGGGTAATCAGCCCCAGCATTTT. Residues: CSVGDRGNQPQHF.